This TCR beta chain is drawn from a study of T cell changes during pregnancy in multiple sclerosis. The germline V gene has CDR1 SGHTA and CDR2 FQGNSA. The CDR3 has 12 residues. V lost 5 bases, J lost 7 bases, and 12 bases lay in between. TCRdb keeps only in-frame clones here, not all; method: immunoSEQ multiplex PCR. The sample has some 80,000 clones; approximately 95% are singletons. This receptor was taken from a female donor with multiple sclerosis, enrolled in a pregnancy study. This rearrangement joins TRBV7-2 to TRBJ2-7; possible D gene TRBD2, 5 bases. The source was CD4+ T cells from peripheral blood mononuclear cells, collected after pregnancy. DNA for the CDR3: TGTGCCAGCAGCCCCCGATCGGGGGAGCAGTACTTC. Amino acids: CASSPRSGEQYF. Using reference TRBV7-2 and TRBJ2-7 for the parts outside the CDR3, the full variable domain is GAGVSQSPSNKVTEKGKDVELRCDPISGHTALYWYRQSLGQGLEFLIYFQGNSAPDKSGLPSDRFSAERTGGSVSTLTIQRTQQEDSAVYLCASSPRSGEQYFGPGTRLTVT.